Listed below are T cell receptor beta chains from one sample, sequenced in a study of cytomegalovirus exposure and HLA in healthy donors. Assay: immunoSEQ multiplex PCR; the TCRdb copy retains only in-frame clones and omits some. Of roughly 120,000 clones in the sample, approximately 80% are singletons; the top ten hold approximately 0.24%. The sequencing sample was made of PBMCs. The receptors were gathered from a middle-aged man in good health and CMV-seronegative. Each CDR3 is given with its conserved first and last residue. A D gene is named only where the DNA matches it firmly. Some rows have no size entry. The others give once, few or many, or a class for an expanded clone.

V gene: TRBV5-1; D gene: NA; J gene: TRBJ2-7; clone size: few; CDR3 protein: CASSLSSWGRVYEQYF; CDR3 DNA: TGCGCCAGCAGCTTGTCTAGTTGGGGCAGGGTCTACGAGCAGTACTTC
V gene: TRBV15; D gene: TRBD1; J gene: TRBJ1-1; clone size: NA; CDR3 protein: CATSKNRQGREAFF; CDR3 DNA: TGTGCCACCAGCAAAAACAGACAGGGGAGGGAAGCTTTCTTT
V gene: TRBV5-1; D gene: NA; J gene: TRBJ2-7; clone size: NA; CDR3 protein: CASSGGRYEQYF; CDR3 DNA: TGCGCCAGCAGCGGAGGCCGTTACGAGCAGTACTTC
V gene: TRBV6-5; D gene: TRBD1; J gene: TRBJ2-1; clone size: NA; CDR3 protein: CASRGNRGIHNEQFF; CDR3 DNA: TGTGCCAGTAGGGGAAACAGGGGTATACACAATGAGCAGTTCTTC
V gene: TRBV9; D gene: NA; J gene: TRBJ1-6; clone size: few; CDR3 protein: CASSVGQGNSPLHF; CDR3 DNA: TGTGCCAGCAGCGTAGGGCAGGGGAATTCACCCCTCCACTTT
V gene: TRBV6-5; D gene: NA; J gene: TRBJ2-7; clone size: few; CDR3 protein: CASTSGLPPPHEQYF; CDR3 DNA: TGTGCCAGCACCTCGGGTCTACCGCCCCCTCACGAGCAGTACTTC
V gene: TRBV7-6; D gene: NA; J gene: TRBJ2-1; clone size: NA; CDR3 protein: CASSKQPGEEYNEQFF; CDR3 DNA: TGTGCCAGCAGCAAGCAGCCGGGGGAGGAATACAATGAGCAGTTCTTC
V gene: TRBV5-1; D gene: NA; J gene: TRBJ1-2; clone size: NA; CDR3 protein: CASGQTNYGYTF; CDR3 DNA: TGCGCCAGCGGACAAACTAACTATGGCTACACCTTC
V gene: TRBV2; D gene: TRBD2; J gene: TRBJ2-7; clone size: NA; CDR3 protein: CASRLERESYEQYF; CDR3 DNA: TGTGCCAGCAGGCTCGAGCGGGAATCCTACGAGCAGTACTTC
V gene: TRBV7-9; D gene: NA; J gene: TRBJ1-1; clone size: NA; CDR3 protein: CASSTEAGAEAFF; CDR3 DNA: TGTGCCAGCAGCACGGAGGCGGGAGCTGAAGCTTTCTTT
V gene: TRBV5-1; D gene: TRBD2; J gene: TRBJ2-1; clone size: once; CDR3 protein: CASSYDSPGLAGVSEQFF; CDR3 DNA: TGCGCCAGCAGTTACGATAGTCCGGGACTAGCGGGAGTAAGTGAGCAGTTCTTC
V gene: TRBV4-3; D gene: NA; J gene: TRBJ1-1; clone size: NA; CDR3 protein: CASSQDPGGDTEAFF; CDR3 DNA: TGCGCCAGCAGCCAAGATCCCGGGGGAGACACTGAAGCTTTCTTT
V gene: TRBV28; D gene: NA; J gene: TRBJ1-1; clone size: NA; CDR3 protein: CASTWGQGNTEAFF; CDR3 DNA: TGTGCCAGCACCTGGGGGCAGGGGAACACTGAAGCTTTCTTT
V gene: TRBV7-3; D gene: NA; J gene: TRBJ2-3; clone size: NA; CDR3 protein: CASSPRDSPDTQYF; CDR3 DNA: TGTGCCAGCAGCCCGCGGGACTCCCCAGATACGCAGTATTTT
V gene: TRBV9; D gene: TRBD2; J gene: TRBJ2-3; clone size: few; CDR3 protein: CASSVRASGRAADTQYF; CDR3 DNA: TGTGCCAGCAGCGTTCGGGCTAGCGGGAGGGCAGCAGATACGCAGTATTTT
V gene: TRBV2; D gene: NA; J gene: TRBJ1-4; clone size: NA; CDR3 protein: CASSGQVNEKLFF; CDR3 DNA: TGTGCCAGCAGTGGACAGGTCAATGAAAAACTGTTTTTT
V gene: TRBV11-2; D gene: TRBD2; J gene: TRBJ2-7; clone size: NA; CDR3 protein: CASSWPGGDEQYF; CDR3 DNA: TGTGCCAGCAGCTGGCCTGGGGGGGACGAGCAGTACTTC
V gene: TRBV6-1; D gene: TRBD1; J gene: TRBJ1-2; clone size: NA; CDR3 protein: CASSGRQGPAETKNYGYTF; CDR3 DNA: TGTGCCAGCAGTGGCCGACAGGGGCCCGCTGAAACGAAAAACTATGGCTACACCTTC
V gene: TRBV18; D gene: NA; J gene: TRBJ2-7; clone size: NA; CDR3 protein: CASSPPEFDSRFYEQYF; CDR3 DNA: TGTGCCAGCTCACCACCTGAATTTGACAGTCGGTTCTACGAGCAGTACTTC
V gene: TRBV9; D gene: TRBD1; J gene: TRBJ1-1; clone size: NA; CDR3 protein: CASTVTGSNTEAFF; CDR3 DNA: TGTGCCAGCACCGTGACAGGGTCGAACACTGAAGCTTTCTTT
V gene: TRBV5-1; D gene: TRBD1; J gene: TRBJ2-1; clone size: few; CDR3 protein: CASSLGTGDYNEQFF; CDR3 DNA: TGCGCCAGCAGCTTGGGGACAGGGGATTACAATGAGCAGTTCTTC
V gene: TRBV7-3; D gene: NA; J gene: TRBJ2-7; clone size: NA; CDR3 protein: CASSLRATSSYEQYF; CDR3 DNA: TGTGCCAGCAGCTTAAGGGCGACGAGCTCCTACGAGCAGTACTTC
V gene: TRBV5-6; D gene: NA; J gene: TRBJ2-7; clone size: NA; CDR3 protein: CASSLTGTFYEQYF; CDR3 DNA: TGTGCCAGCAGCCTTACCGGGACTTTTTACGAGCAGTACTTC
V gene: TRBV6-4; D gene: NA; J gene: TRBJ2-2; clone size: NA; CDR3 protein: CASSPDRNTGELFF; CDR3 DNA: TGTGCCAGCAGCCCGGACAGAAACACCGGGGAGCTGTTTTTT
V gene: TRBV11-2; D gene: NA; J gene: TRBJ2-2; clone size: NA; CDR3 protein: CASSVSGGNTGELFF; CDR3 DNA: TGTGCCAGCAGCGTAAGCGGAGGGAACACCGGGGAGCTGTTTTTT
V gene: TRBV18; D gene: TRBD1; J gene: TRBJ1-1; clone size: once; CDR3 protein: CASSPDRGTNTEAFF; CDR3 DNA: TGTGCCAGCTCACCCGACAGGGGAACGAACACTGAAGCTTTCTTT
V gene: TRBV19; D gene: NA; J gene: TRBJ2-3; clone size: NA; CDR3 protein: CASSPAGANTDTQYF; CDR3 DNA: TGTGCCAGTAGCCCTGCGGGGGCCAACACAGATACGCAGTATTTT
V gene: TRBV27; D gene: NA; J gene: TRBJ1-6; clone size: NA; CDR3 protein: CASSFSSSPLHF; CDR3 DNA: TGTGCCAGCAGTTTTTCTTCTTCACCCCTCCACTTT
V gene: TRBV5-6; D gene: NA; J gene: TRBJ1-4; clone size: few; CDR3 protein: CASSLGVRVANEKLFF; CDR3 DNA: TGTGCCAGCAGCCTCGGGGTGAGGGTAGCTAATGAAAAACTGTTTTTT
V gene: TRBV6-6; D gene: NA; J gene: TRBJ2-7; clone size: NA; CDR3 protein: CASSPDRGLNEQYF; CDR3 DNA: TGTGCCAGCAGCCCCGACCGGGGTCTAAACGAGCAGTACTTC
V gene: TRBV7-3; D gene: TRBD1; J gene: TRBJ1-1; clone size: few; CDR3 protein: CASSPGTGVGMNTEAFF; CDR3 DNA: TGTGCCAGCAGCCCCGGGACAGGGGTGGGGATGAACACTGAAGCTTTCTTT
V gene: TRBV7-2; D gene: TRBD1; J gene: TRBJ1-2; clone size: NA; CDR3 protein: CASSLADRVVTRTRAYGYTF; CDR3 DNA: TGTGCCAGCAGCTTAGCGGACAGGGTGGTAACTCGGACTAGGGCCTATGGCTACACCTTC
V gene: TRBV5-6; D gene: TRBD1; J gene: TRBJ2-2; clone size: NA; CDR3 protein: CASSLGADRGGLFTGELFF; CDR3 DNA: TGTGCCAGCAGCTTGGGGGCTGACAGGGGCGGTCTTTTCACCGGGGAGCTGTTTTTT
V gene: TRBV7-2; D gene: TRBD2; J gene: TRBJ2-7; clone size: NA; CDR3 protein: CASSRPGLVGEQYF; CDR3 DNA: TGTGCCAGCAGCCGGCCGGGACTAGTCGGCGAGCAGTACTTC
V gene: TRBV5-1; D gene: NA; J gene: TRBJ1-3; clone size: NA; CDR3 protein: CASSLATGNSGNTIYF; CDR3 DNA: TGCGCCAGCAGCTTGGCCACGGGAAACTCTGGAAACACCATATATTTT
V gene: TRBV5-1; D gene: TRBD2; J gene: TRBJ2-5; clone size: NA; CDR3 protein: CASSLAGSGRVVETQYF; CDR3 DNA: TGCGCCAGCAGCTTGGCGGGTAGCGGGAGGGTCGTGGAGACCCAGTACTTC
V gene: TRBV7-2; D gene: NA; J gene: TRBJ1-1; clone size: NA; CDR3 protein: CASSLGRNTEAFF; CDR3 DNA: TGTGCCAGCAGCTTAGGCAGGAACACTGAAGCTTTCTTT
V gene: TRBV7-9; D gene: TRBD2; J gene: TRBJ2-5; clone size: NA; CDR3 protein: CASSLVIRAESRAGEQYF; CDR3 DNA: TGTGCCAGCAGCTTAGTTATAAGGGCCGAATCACGGGCGGGGGAGCAGTACTTC
V gene: TRBV19; D gene: NA; J gene: TRBJ2-2; clone size: NA; CDR3 protein: CASIGEYDTGELFF; CDR3 DNA: TGTGCCAGTATCGGGGAATATGACACCGGGGAGCTGTTTTTT